This TCR beta chain was obtained from a study of CD8+ T cells in alopecia areata. Treatment denoted: oral pan-JAK inhibitor, 5-10 mg twice daily. cDNA reverse transcribed from extracted RNA served as the sequencing template. Sequenced by immunoSEQ multiplex PCR; TCRdb stores in-frame clones only, minus some. The table records 90,000 to 150,000 clones, about three fifths of them present only once. CDR1 is SGHAT and CDR2 is FQNNGV in the germline V gene. The ends were cut back, 3 bases at V and 1 base at J, with 3 bases in the middle. The CDR3 covers 12 residues. This clonotype was sampled from a human donor with alopecia areata. Sample: CD8+ T cells sorted from blood, taken at week 4, from a patient treated with tofacitinib. The chain has TRBV11-2 and TRBJ2-5; D is ambiguous. CDR3 sequence reads: CASSFIQETQYF. Written as DNA, the CDR3 is TGTGCCAGCAGCTTCATCCAAGAGACCCAGTACTTC. Full variable domain (rest looked up from reference TRBV11-2 and TRBJ2-5): EAGVAQSPRYKIIEKRQSVAFWCNPISGHATLYWYQQILGQGPKLLIQFQNNGVVDDSQLPKDRFSAERLKGVDSTLKIQPAKLEDSAVYLCASSFIQETQYFGPGTRLLVL.